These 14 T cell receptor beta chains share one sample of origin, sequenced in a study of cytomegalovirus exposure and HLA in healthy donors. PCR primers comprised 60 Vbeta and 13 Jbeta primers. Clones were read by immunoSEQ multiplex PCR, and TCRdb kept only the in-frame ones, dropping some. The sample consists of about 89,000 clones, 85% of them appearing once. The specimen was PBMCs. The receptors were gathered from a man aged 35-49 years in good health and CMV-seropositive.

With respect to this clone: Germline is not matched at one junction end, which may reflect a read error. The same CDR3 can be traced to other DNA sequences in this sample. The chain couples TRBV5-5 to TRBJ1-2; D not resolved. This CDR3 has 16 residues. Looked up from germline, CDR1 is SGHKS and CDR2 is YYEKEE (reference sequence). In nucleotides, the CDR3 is TGTGCTAGCAGCTTGAGGTGGAGGTCGGGTAACTATGGCTACACCTTC. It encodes CASSLRWRSGNYGYTF.

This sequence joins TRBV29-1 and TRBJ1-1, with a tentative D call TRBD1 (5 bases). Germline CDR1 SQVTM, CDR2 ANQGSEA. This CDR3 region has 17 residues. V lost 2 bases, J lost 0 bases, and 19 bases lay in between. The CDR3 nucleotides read TGCAGCGTTGAAACTGGGGGGATTTTTGGAATGAACACTGAAGCTTTCTTT. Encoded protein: CSVETGGIFGMNTEAFF. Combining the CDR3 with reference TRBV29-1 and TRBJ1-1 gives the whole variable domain SAVISQKPSRDICQRGTSLTIQCQVDSQVTMMFWYRQQPGQSLTLIATANQGSEATYESGFVIDKFPISRPNLTFSTLTVSNMSPEDSSIYLCSVETGGIFGMNTEAFFGQGTRLTVV.

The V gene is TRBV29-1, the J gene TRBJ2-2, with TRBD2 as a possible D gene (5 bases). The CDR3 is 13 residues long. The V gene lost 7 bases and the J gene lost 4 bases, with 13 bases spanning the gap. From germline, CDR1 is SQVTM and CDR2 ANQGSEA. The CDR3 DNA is TGCAGCGCTCTCAACCGGGGCACCGGGGAGCTGTTTTTT. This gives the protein CSALNRGTGELFF.

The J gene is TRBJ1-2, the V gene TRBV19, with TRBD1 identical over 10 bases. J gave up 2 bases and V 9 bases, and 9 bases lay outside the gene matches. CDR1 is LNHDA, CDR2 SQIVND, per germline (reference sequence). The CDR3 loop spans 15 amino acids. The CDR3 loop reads CASDSPGQGNYGYTF. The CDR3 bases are TGTGCCAGCGATTCTCCGGGACAGGGGAACTATGGCTACACCTTC.

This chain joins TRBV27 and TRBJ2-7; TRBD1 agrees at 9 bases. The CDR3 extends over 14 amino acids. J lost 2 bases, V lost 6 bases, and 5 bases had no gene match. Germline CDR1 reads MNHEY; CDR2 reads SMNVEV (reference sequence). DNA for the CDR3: TGTGCCAGCAGACCGGACAGGGGCCCCTACGAGCAGTACTTC. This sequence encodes CASRPDRGPYEQYF.

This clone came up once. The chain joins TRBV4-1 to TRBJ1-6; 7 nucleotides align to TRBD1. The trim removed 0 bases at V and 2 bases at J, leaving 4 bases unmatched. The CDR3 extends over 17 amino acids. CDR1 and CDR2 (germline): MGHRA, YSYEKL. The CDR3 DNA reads TGCGCCAGCAGCCAAGATCAACAGGGGACCTATAATTCACCCCTCCACTTT. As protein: CASSQDQQGTYNSPLHF.

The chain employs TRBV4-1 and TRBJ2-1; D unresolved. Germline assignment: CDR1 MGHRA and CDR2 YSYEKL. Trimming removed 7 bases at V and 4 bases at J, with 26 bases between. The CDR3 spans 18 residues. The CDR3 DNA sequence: TGCGCCAGCAACCCAGACTCGCTAGAGTCATCTCCATACAATGAGCAGTTCTTC. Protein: CASNPDSLESSPYNEQFF.

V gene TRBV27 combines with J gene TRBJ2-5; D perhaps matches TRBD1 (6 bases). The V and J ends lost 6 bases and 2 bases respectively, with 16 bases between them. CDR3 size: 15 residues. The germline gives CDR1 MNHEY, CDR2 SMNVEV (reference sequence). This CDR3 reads CASRTRQAPQETQYF. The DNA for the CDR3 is TGTGCCAGCAGGACTCGACAGGCACCACAAGAGACCCAGTACTTC.

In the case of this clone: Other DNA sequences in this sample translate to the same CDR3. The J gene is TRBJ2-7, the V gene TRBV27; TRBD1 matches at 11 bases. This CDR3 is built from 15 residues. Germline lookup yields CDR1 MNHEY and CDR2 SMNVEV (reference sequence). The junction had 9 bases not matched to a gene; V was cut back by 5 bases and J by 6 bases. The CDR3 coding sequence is TGTGCCAGCAGTGTTTCAGGGACAGGGGGAAGCGAGCAGTACTTC. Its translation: CASSVSGTGGSEQYF.

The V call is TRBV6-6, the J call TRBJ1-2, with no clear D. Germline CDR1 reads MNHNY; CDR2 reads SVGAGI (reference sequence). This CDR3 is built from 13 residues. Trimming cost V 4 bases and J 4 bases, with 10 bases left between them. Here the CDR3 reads CASSSLQSYGYTF. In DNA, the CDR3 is TGTGCCAGCAGTTCGCTACAGAGCTATGGCTACACCTTC.

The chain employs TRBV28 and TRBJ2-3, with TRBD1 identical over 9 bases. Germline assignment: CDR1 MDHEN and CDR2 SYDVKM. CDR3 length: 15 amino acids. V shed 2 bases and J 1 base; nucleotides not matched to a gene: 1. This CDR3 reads CASSLRDRGTDTQYF. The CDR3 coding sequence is TGTGCCAGCAGTTTAAGGGACAGGGGCACAGATACGCAGTATTTT.

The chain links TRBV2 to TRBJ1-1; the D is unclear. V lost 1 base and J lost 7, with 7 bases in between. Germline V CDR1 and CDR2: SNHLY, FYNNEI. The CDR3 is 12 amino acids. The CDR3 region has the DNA TGTGCCAGCAGTGAAGAGAGGCGTGAAGCTTTCTTT. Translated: CASSEERREAFF.

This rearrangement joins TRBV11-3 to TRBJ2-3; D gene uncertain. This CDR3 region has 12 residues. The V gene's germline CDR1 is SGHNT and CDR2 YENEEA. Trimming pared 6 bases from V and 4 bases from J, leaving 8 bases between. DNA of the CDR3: TGTGCCAGCAGGTTCAGGTCAGATACGCAGTATTTT. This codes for CASRFRSDTQYF.

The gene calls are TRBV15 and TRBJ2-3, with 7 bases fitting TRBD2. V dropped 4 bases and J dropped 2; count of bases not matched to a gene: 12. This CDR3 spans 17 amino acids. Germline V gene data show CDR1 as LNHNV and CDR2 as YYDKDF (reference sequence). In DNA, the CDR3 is TGTGCCACCAGCAAATATTACAAGGCGGGGGACACAGATACGCAGTATTTT. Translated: CATSKYYKAGDTDTQYF.